This is a list of T cell receptor beta chains from one sample in a study of blood T cells in healthy people across ages. MiXCR, run by TCRdb on the 5' RACE reads, gives a single entry per CDR3 protein. The sample consists of around 780,000 distinct CDR3 sequences, under 30% of them appearing once. The same sample was also studied in work on T cells of mothers and their children.

The material sequenced was blood. All receptors derive from a boy aged 5-17 years in good health. The CDR3 runs from the conserved cysteine through the conserved F or W. D genes are given only for firm matches. A row's size may be missing; if present it is once, few, many or a size class.

-,TRBJ2-7,TRBD1,TRBV5-1,TGCGCCAGCAGATGGGACAGGGTCGACGAGCAGTACTTC,CASRWDRVDEQYF
many,TRBJ1-1,-,TRBV11-1,TGTGCCAGCGGTCTGACAGTGAACACTGAAGCTTTCTTT,CASGLTVNTEAFF
-,TRBJ1-1,-,TRBV6-5,TGTGCCAGCAGTTATAGCGGGGGTGAAGCTTTCTTT,CASSYSGGEAFF
-,TRBJ2-5,-,TRBV7-9,TGTGCCAGCAGCTTAGAGGCACTCCAAGAGACCCAGTACTTC,CASSLEALQETQYF
-,TRBJ1-1,-,TRBV29-1,TGCAGCGTTAGTACGGTGGGCACTGAAGCTTTCTTT,CSVSTVGTEAFF
-,TRBJ2-1,TRBD1,TRBV2,TGTGCCAGCAGTGCCCGGGACAGGGGCGATGAGCAGTTCTTC,CASSARDRGDEQFF
-,TRBJ1-6,-,TRBV20-1,TGCAGTGCTAGCTTCGTACAGCCTAATTCACCCCTCCACTTT,CSASFVQPNSPLHF
-,TRBJ1-2,-,TRBV7-9,TGTGCCAGCAGCCCCGTGGTCCGGGGTACGGGCTATGGCTACACCTTC,CASSPVVRGTGYGYTF
few,TRBJ2-1,TRBD2,TRBV5-1,TGCGCCAGCAGCACCAGTCGAGCGGGGACGACGTACAATGAGCAGTTCTTC,CASSTSRAGTTYNEQFF
-,TRBJ1-4,-,TRBV7-9,TGTGCCAGCAGCTTAGCTGGCGCAGGCCTGGGAACTAATGAAAAACTGTTTTTT,CASSLAGAGLGTNEKLFF
many,TRBJ2-5,-,TRBV12-3/TRBV12-4,TGTGCCAGCAGTTCACGCCTGGAGACCCAGTACTTC,CASSSRLETQYF
few,TRBJ2-7,TRBD2,TRBV3-1,TGTGCCAGCAGCAGCAAGCTCCCCGAGACTAGCGCTTCCTACGAGCAGTACTTC,CASSSKLPETSASYEQYF
few,TRBJ2-1,-,TRBV28,TGTGCCAGCAGAGTCCCCGGGACGGCTAACAATGAGCAGTTCTTC,CASRVPGTANNEQFF
-,TRBJ2-7,TRBD2,TRBV27,TGTGCCAGCAGCACTCCGGGGACGGGGAGGGACGAGCAGTACTTC,CASSTPGTGRDEQYF
-,TRBJ2-1,-,TRBV30,TGTGCCTGGAGTGTGATCCTCTACAATGAGCAGTTCTTC,CAWSVILYNEQFF
few,TRBJ2-7,TRBD1,TRBV7-2,TGTGCCAGCACCCCGGGACAGCCGTCCTACGAGCAGTACTTC,CASTPGQPSYEQYF
few,TRBJ1-1,-,TRBV6-6,TGTGCCAGCAGTTACTCGAGCGGGAGCACTGAAGCTTTCTTT,CASSYSSGSTEAFF
-,TRBJ1-1,-,TRBV9,TGTGCCAGCAGCGTAGACGAGCGGACTGAAGCTTTCTTT,CASSVDERTEAFF
few,TRBJ2-3,-,TRBV12-3/TRBV12-4,TGTGCCAGCAGTACCAGGTGGGGCACAGATACGCAGTATTTT,CASSTRWGTDTQYF
many,TRBJ2-3,-,TRBV9,TGTGCCAGCAGCGTAGCTACGGCAGACACAGATACGCAGTATTTT,CASSVATADTDTQYF
-,TRBJ1-3,-,TRBV9,TGTGCCAGCAGCCCCCCTCGTGGAAACACCATATATTTT,CASSPPRGNTIYF
few,TRBJ2-2,-,TRBV20-1,TGCAGTGCTAGAGGGCGGGGAGGAAAGGCCGGGGAGCTGTTTTTT,CSARGRGGKAGELFF
-,TRBJ2-7,-,TRBV12-3/TRBV12-4,TGTGCCAGCAGTTTTCTTGGGCGGGTCGAGCAGTACTTC,CASSFLGRVEQYF
-,TRBJ2-7,-,TRBV18,TGTGCCAGCTCACCCCAGCCAAACACCGAGCAGTACTTC,CASSPQPNTEQYF
-,TRBJ2-7,-,TRBV9,TGTGCCAGCAGCGCCCGGGACACCTACGAGCAGTACTTC,CASSARDTYEQYF
few,TRBJ1-5,-,TRBV7-8,TGTGCCAGCAGCTTAGCGAGGTATCAGCCCCAGCATTTT,CASSLARYQPQHF
-,TRBJ2-7,TRBD2,TRBV5-1,TGCGCCAGCAGCTTGGATGGTAGCGGGGCCTACGAGCAGTACTTC,CASSLDGSGAYEQYF
-,TRBJ2-5,-,TRBV7-6,TGTGCCAGCAGCTTAGCCCTTACAGGATGGGATAAAGAGACCCAGTACTTC,CASSLALTGWDKETQYF